The present T cell receptor beta chain was sequenced within a study of hypomethylating agent response in myelodysplastic syndrome. Study background: Donors were myelodysplastic syndrome patients: 2 female, under ten male. Of these patients, roughly six responded (complete response or hematologic improvement) and five did not. Most often mutated was TET2, found in about 45% of the 11 patients.

Only in-frame clones appear in the TCRdb table, and some are missing; sequencing was by immunoSEQ multiplex PCR. The data hold about 10,000 clones, with 83% observed a single time. For this clone: Its target is not known.

Study-wide results and caveats: After hypomethylating agent treatment, diversity and clonality showed no significant change, overall or by response.

The CDR3 is made up of 17 amino acids. J gave up 4 bases and V 3 bases, and 12 bases lay outside the gene matches. CDR1 and CDR2 (germline): LNHDA, SQIVND (reference sequence). The source of this sequence is a human donor with myelodysplastic syndrome. J is TRBJ1-5 and V is TRBV19, with 7 nucleotides matching TRBD1. Sequencing was performed on bone marrow, taken before or after starting hypomethylating agent treatment for myelodysplastic syndrome (not recorded which). CDR3 sequence (DNA): TGTGCCAGTAGTATTGGCTACGACAGGGAAGGGAATCAGCCCCAGCATTTT. Translation: CASSIGYDREGNQPQHF.